Listed below are T cell receptor beta chains from one sample, sequenced in a study of T cell repertoires in cytomegalovirus infection. TCRdb re-analysed the reads in MiXCR, keeping a single row per CDR3 protein. The sample yields some 600,000 distinct CDR3 sequences, 20% to 25% seen once. Specimen: CD8+ T cells from PBMCs. The receptors were gathered from a human donor in good health (CMV status not recorded). Some clones in this sample may be carry-over from other donors' samples. The CDR3 runs from the conserved cysteine through the conserved F or W. D genes are given only for firm matches. Clone size is shown for a subset of rows, as once, few, many or a class of expanded clone.

clone_size j_call v_call d_call cdr3_aa cdr3_nt
few TRBJ2-5 TRBV5-1 TRBD2 CASSGWTSGEGETQYF TGCGCCAGCAGCGGCTGGACTAGCGGGGAAGGGGAGACCCAGTACTTC
few TRBJ2-5 TRBV6-5 - CASSYQADQETQYF TGTGCCAGCAGTTACCAGGCGGACCAAGAGACCCAGTACTTC
- TRBJ2-5 TRBV28 TRBD2 CASSLPLAGGPDETQYF TGTGCCAGCAGTCTACCCCTAGCGGGGGGGCCTGATGAGACCCAGTACTTC
- TRBJ2-1 TRBV7-2 TRBD2 CASSLTSGEVSYNEQFF TGTGCCAGCAGCTTAACTAGCGGGGAGGTTTCCTACAATGAGCAGTTCTTC
- TRBJ2-5 TRBV5-1 TRBD1 CASSLTGDRGYETQYF TGCGCCAGCAGCTTGACAGGGGACAGGGGGTATGAGACCCAGTACTTC
- TRBJ2-1 TRBV20-1 TRBD2 CSAFYPGSGGAHEQFF TGCAGTGCCTTTTACCCAGGGAGCGGGGGGGCACATGAGCAGTTCTTC
few TRBJ2-5 TRBV12-3/TRBV12-4 TRBD2 CASRVLAGPSQIETQYF TGTGCCAGCAGGGTCCTAGCGGGGCCCAGTCAGATCGAGACCCAGTACTTC
- TRBJ1-4 TRBV7-2 - CASSFRIRGESGKLFF TGTGCCAGCAGCTTTAGAATCAGGGGAGAGAGCGGAAAACTGTTTTTT
once TRBJ1-2 TRBV20-1 TRBD1 CSARDRSGQGAFGYTF TGCAGTGCTAGAGATAGGAGCGGACAGGGGGCTTTCGGCTACACCTTC
many TRBJ2-1 TRBV6-6 TRBD2 CASSYLSNFRAGAYNEQFF TGTGCCAGCAGTTACCTATCCAACTTCCGGGCGGGGGCCTACAATGAGCAGTTCTTC
- TRBJ2-1 TRBV28 TRBD1 CASSSRTGGSYNEQFF TGTGCCAGCAGTTCTAGGACAGGGGGCTCTTACAATGAGCAGTTCTTC
- TRBJ1-1 TRBV7-2 - CASSLGSIWLAFF TGTGCCAGCAGCTTAGGGTCCATATGGCTCGCTTTCTTT
- TRBJ2-6 TRBV5-1 - CASIRDNSGANVLTF TGCGCCAGCATCCGAGACAACTCTGGGGCCAACGTCCTGACTTTC
few TRBJ1-5 TRBV27 - CASSLSGGVRPQHF TGTGCCAGCAGTTTATCGGGAGGGGTAAGGCCCCAGCATTTT
many TRBJ1-1 TRBV7-8 - CASSLSVMNTEAFF TGTGCCAGCAGCTTATCAGTCATGAACACTGAAGCTTTCTTT
many TRBJ1-1 TRBV7-9 - CASSFPGRNTEAFF TGTGCCAGCAGCTTCCCAGGGAGGAACACTGAAGCTTTCTTT
- TRBJ2-1 TRBV28 TRBD2 CASSKLAGGLNEQFF TGTGCCAGCAGTAAACTAGCGGGGGGGCTGAATGAGCAGTTCTTC
- TRBJ2-1 TRBV4-3 - CASSQDLPSSYNEQFF TGCGCCAGCAGCCAAGATCTTCCTAGCAGCTACAATGAGCAGTTCTTC
many TRBJ1-1 TRBV6-2/TRBV6-3 TRBD1 CASSYPQGVHTEAFF TGTGCCAGCAGTTACCCACAGGGGGTCCACACTGAAGCTTTCTTT
- TRBJ2-7 TRBV27 - CASSLAPDYEQYF TGTGCCAGCAGTTTAGCCCCCGACTACGAGCAGTACTTC
few TRBJ2-3 TRBV4-2 - CASSQIGGPTDTQYF TGTGCCAGCAGCCAGATTGGCGGCCCCACAGATACGCAGTATTTT
- TRBJ2-1 TRBV3-1 TRBD2 CASSHPGTSGGYGQFF TGTGCCAGCAGCCACCCCGGGACTAGCGGGGGGTATGGGCAGTTCTTC
- TRBJ2-1 TRBV2 - CASSDRPSDEQFF TGTGCCAGCAGTGATAGGCCTAGCGATGAGCAGTTCTTC
many TRBJ2-6 TRBV7-8 - CASSIFRDTIFSSGANVLTF TGTGCCAGCAGCATATTCCGGGACACCATCTTTAGCTCTGGGGCCAACGTCCTGACTTTC
few TRBJ2-3 TRBV7-9 TRBD2 CASSSVAGGADTQYF TGTGCCAGCAGCTCGGTAGCGGGGGGAGCAGATACGCAGTATTTT
few TRBJ2-7 TRBV20-1 - CSARRAEVSYEQYF TGCAGTGCTAGGAGGGCTGAGGTCTCCTACGAGCAGTACTTC
many TRBJ1-6 TRBV28 - CASSFRDLGYNSPLHF TGTGCCAGCAGTTTCCGGGACCTAGGCTATAATTCACCCCTCCACTTT
few TRBJ1-1 TRBV4-1 - CASSQGNSWNTEAFF TGCGCCAGCAGCCAAGGGAACAGCTGGAACACTGAAGCTTTCTTT
- TRBJ2-6 TRBV5-6 TRBD1 CATQSGTGGFDVLTF TGTGCCACTCAATCGGGGACAGGGGGCTTCGACGTCCTGACTTTC
many TRBJ1-2 TRBV7-2 - CASSPLVSRGYTF TGTGCCAGCAGCCCTTTAGTGAGTCGCGGCTACACCTTC
- TRBJ1-1 TRBV29-1 - CSVEDVGQQWPMNTEAFF TGCAGCGTTGAAGATGTCGGACAGCAATGGCCTATGAACACTGAAGCTTTCTTT
few TRBJ2-3 TRBV19 - CASSPPHGRTDTQYF TGTGCCAGTAGTCCGCCCCACGGGCGCACAGATACGCAGTATTTT
many TRBJ2-1 TRBV12-3/TRBV12-4 TRBD2 CASSRGGGALNEQFF TGTGCCAGCAGTCGAGGCGGGGGGGCCCTAAATGAGCAGTTCTTC
- TRBJ1-1 TRBV29-1 - CSVYWGARTEAFF TGCAGCGTTTATTGGGGGGCACGAACTGAAGCTTTCTTT
- TRBJ1-2 TRBV15 - CATSQTQVYYGYTF TGTGCCACCAGCCAGACACAGGTTTACTATGGCTACACCTTC
many TRBJ2-5 TRBV7-6 TRBD2 CASSLRIAGGLETQYF TGTGCCAGCAGCCTCAGGATAGCGGGGGGGCTGGAGACCCAGTACTTC
- TRBJ1-1 TRBV18 - CASSPVTGRGNTEAFF TGTGCCAGCTCACCAGTCACAGGGAGGGGGAACACTGAAGCTTTCTTT
few TRBJ2-5 TRBV7-9 TRBD2 CASSRFGLGGTQYF TGTGCCAGCAGCAGATTTGGACTAGGCGGGACCCAGTACTTC
many TRBJ2-1 TRBV20-1 - CSARDWVGDNEQFF TGCAGTGCTAGAGACTGGGTGGGGGACAATGAGCAGTTCTTC
many TRBJ2-1 TRBV7-6 TRBD2 CASSSSGEVDEQFF TGTGCCAGCAGCTCTAGCGGGGAGGTCGATGAGCAGTTCTTC
- TRBJ1-5 TRBV7-9 - CASSSARGGMQPQHF TGTGCCAGCAGCTCGGCTCGGGGGGGGATGCAGCCCCAGCATTTT
few TRBJ1-1 TRBV20-1 - CSARDKNKGTEAFF TGCAGTGCTAGAGACAAAAATAAGGGCACTGAAGCTTTCTTT
many TRBJ2-3 TRBV6-1 - CAGGLGGANTDTQYF TGTGCCGGAGGGCTTGGGGGAGCTAACACAGATACGCAGTATTTT
- TRBJ1-2 TRBV6-2/TRBV6-3 TRBD1 CASSYSQGVFEGYTF TGTGCCAGCAGTTACTCCCAGGGGGTCTTCGAAGGCTACACCTTC
few TRBJ1-1 TRBV7-9 - CASSARKAGFGPEAFF TGTGCCAGCAGCGCTCGCAAGGCGGGATTTGGCCCTGAAGCTTTCTTT
few TRBJ2-3 TRBV19 - CASSIGWGADTQYF TGTGCCAGTAGTATTGGGTGGGGGGCGGATACGCAGTATTTT
many TRBJ2-5 TRBV7-2 - CASSLVTSRETQYF TGTGCCAGCAGCTTAGTTACTAGCCGAGAGACCCAGTACTTC
- TRBJ2-1 TRBV25-1 TRBD2 CANRGLAGDSSYNEQFF TGTGCCAACAGGGGACTAGCGGGGGACAGCTCCTACAATGAGCAGTTCTTC
few TRBJ2-7 TRBV12-3/TRBV12-4 TRBD1 CASSYGQGGYEQYF TGTGCCAGCAGTTACGGACAGGGTGGCTACGAGCAGTACTTC
- TRBJ1-2 TRBV23-1 - CASSGTSSFYGYTF TGCGCCAGCAGTGGGACATCATCTTTCTATGGCTACACCTTC
many TRBJ1-1 TRBV6-2/TRBV6-3 - CASSRDGEAFF TGTGCCAGCAGTCGGGACGGTGAAGCTTTCTTT